This TCR beta chain comes out of a study of technical replicates of blood from a few donors. V was trimmed by 3 bases and J by 0 bases, leaving 10 bases between them. Per the germline V gene, CDR1 is WSHSY and CDR2 is SAAADI. This CDR3 comprises 15 residues. Here immunoSEQ multiplex PCR was the method, and the copy in TCRdb shows in-frame clones only, minus some. The data contain fewer than 80,000 clones, 65% to 90% of them singletons. Sequencing was done on a sample of PBMCs. V is TRBV10-2 and J is TRBJ2-3; possible D gene TRBD2, 5 bases. The origin of this receptor is a human donor in good health. Some clones in this sample may be carry-over from other donors' samples. The CDR3 coding sequence is TGCGCCAGCAGTGAAACGGGGTATAGCACAGATACGCAGTATTTT. This encodes CASSETGYSTDTQYF.